The T cell receptor beta chain described here comes from a study of cytomegalovirus exposure and HLA in healthy donors. PCR used 60 Vbeta primers and 13 Jbeta primers. As processed by the authors: As a later analysis found, there were 82 million or so unique TCR beta chains, of which some 10 million were shared. The protocol was immunoSEQ multiplex PCR, while the TCRdb copy is restricted to in-frame clones and leaves out a portion. V, J and clone size were drawn from that table, and D and trimming were deduced from the DNA. Here the sample spans under 250,000 clones, about 81% being singletons. The CDR3 length is 14 residues. Trimming took off 2 bases at V and 2 bases at J, with 9 bases between the two ends. Germline-derived CDR1 and CDR2 are KGHSH and LQKENI.

The sequenced material came from PBMCs. This chain links TRBV18 with TRBJ1-2; a possible D gene is TRBD1 (6 bases). The receptor's source is a woman aged 55-70 years in good health and CMV-seropositive. DNA for the CDR3: TGTGCCAGCTCACCATCCCAGGGGAACTATGGCTACACCTTC. Translation: CASSPSQGNYGYTF.